Below, 2 T cell receptor beta chains from the same sample are listed, as sequenced in a study of CD8 T cells in Susac syndrome. Random hexamers primed reverse transcription of about 0.45 to 1 ug RNA. TCRdb itself ran the immunoSEQ multiplex PCR reads through MiXCR, one entry per CDR3 protein. The table includes about 200,000 distinct CDR3 sequences, 85% to 95% detected once. Specimen: CD4+ T cells from PBMCs. These receptors came from a human donor with multiple sclerosis.

This chain joins TRBV30 and TRBJ2-1; 11 bases align to TRBD1. Germline V gene data show CDR1 as GTSNPN and CDR2 as SVGIG (reference sequence). The CDR3 length is 17 residues. V gave up 7 bases and J gave up 3 bases; unmatched junction bases: 14. The CDR3 reads CASKDRGRYQGYNEQFF. In nucleotides, the CDR3 is TGTGCCTCCAAGGACAGGGGGCGTTATCAAGGCTACAATGAGCAGTTCTTC. The full variable domain, with the rest looked up from reference TRBV30 and TRBJ2-1, is SQTIHQWPATLVQPVGSPLSLECTVEGTSNPNLYWYRQAAGRGLQLLFYSVGIGQISSEVPQNLSASRPQDRQFILSSKKLLLSDSGFYLCASKDRGRYQGYNEQFFGPGTRLTVL.

On this clonotype: Germline is not matched at one junction end, which may reflect a read error. This chain joins TRBV7-7 and TRBJ2-6; D might be TRBD2 (5 bases). The CDR3 runs 13 residues. The germline V gene has CDR1 SSHAT and CDR2 FNYEAQ (reference sequence). The chain's CDR3 is CASSGIGANVLTF. The CDR3 DNA is TGTGCTAGCAGCGGAATTGGGGCCAACGTCCTGACTTTC.